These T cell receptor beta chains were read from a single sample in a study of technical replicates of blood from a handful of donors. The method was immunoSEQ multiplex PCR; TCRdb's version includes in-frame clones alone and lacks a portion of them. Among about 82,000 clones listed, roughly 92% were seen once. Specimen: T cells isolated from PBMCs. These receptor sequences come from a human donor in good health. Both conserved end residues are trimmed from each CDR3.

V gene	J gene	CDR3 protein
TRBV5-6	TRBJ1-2	ASSLAWRGQDGYT
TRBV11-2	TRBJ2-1	ASSATSDYEQF
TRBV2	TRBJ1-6	ASRRVHNSPLH
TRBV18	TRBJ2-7	ASSPRRPTGAYEQY
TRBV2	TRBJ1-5	AREHRDIDTQPQH
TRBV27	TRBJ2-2	ASSTSGTGKTGELF
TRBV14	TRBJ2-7	ASSQDVTSGYYEQY
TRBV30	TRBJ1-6	AWSGGTGGSPLH
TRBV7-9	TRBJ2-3	ASSLVATGVSDTQY
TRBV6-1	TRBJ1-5	ASSVQDLTRGGPQH
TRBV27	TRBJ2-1	ASSLSGSQTNEQF
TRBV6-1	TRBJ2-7	ASSGPFNRGPREQY
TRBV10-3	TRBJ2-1	AISELASGSNEQF
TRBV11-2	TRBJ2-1	ASSFPDRPNEQF
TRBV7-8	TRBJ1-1	ASSPPPRTNTEAF
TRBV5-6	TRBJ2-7	ASSPTGSYEQY
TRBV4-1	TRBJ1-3	ASSQNLDRRSFSGNTIY
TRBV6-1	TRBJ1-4	ASSEAQGSREKLF
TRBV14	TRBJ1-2	ASSQDVFFEGVTYGYT
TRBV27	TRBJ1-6	ASNLYGSINSPLH
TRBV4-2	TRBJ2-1	ASSQDRQGWGNEQF
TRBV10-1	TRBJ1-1	ASARAGWTEAF
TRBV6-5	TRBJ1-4	ASSYAGGPPGEKLF
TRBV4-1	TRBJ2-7	ASSQEFRLAKTPYEQY
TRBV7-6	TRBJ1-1	ASSLAQGGRTEAF
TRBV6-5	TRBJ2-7	ASSYGTSGFGEQY
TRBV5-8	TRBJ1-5	ASSEEGQPYQPQH
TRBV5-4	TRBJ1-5	ASSPEGINQPQH
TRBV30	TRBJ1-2	AWSPLGQGGYGYT
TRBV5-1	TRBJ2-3	ASSLSGASTDTQY
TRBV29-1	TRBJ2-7	SVAGSSYEQY
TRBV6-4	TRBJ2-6	ASRRTASGANVLT
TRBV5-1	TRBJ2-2	AGRQGAVGELF
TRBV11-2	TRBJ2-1	ASKPPGGPYNEQF
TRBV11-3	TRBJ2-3	ASSFIIAPDTQY
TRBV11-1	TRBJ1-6	ASSSRGSDYNSPLH
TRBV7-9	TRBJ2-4	ATSRGGENIQY
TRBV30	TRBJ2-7	APHGLAGELGYEQY
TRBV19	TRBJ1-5	ASSRRIDSNSNQPQH
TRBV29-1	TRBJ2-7	SVFLVSSYEQY
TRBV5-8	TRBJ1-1	ASSRQGLTEAF